Sequencing of this TCR beta chain was carried out in a study of response to subunit inactivated influenza vaccine. Notes on the study in general: Every seasonal influenza vaccination brings in few new T cells, the authors suggested.

Trimming cost V 6 bases and J 4 bases; bases outside gene matches: 12. The germline V gene encodes CDR1 SQVTM and CDR2 ANQGSEA. This CDR3 has 15 amino acids. About this clonotype itself: Its matching antigen is unknown.

Using its own MiXCR run on the RT-PCR reads, TCRdb lists one record per CDR3 protein. The data show 450,000 to 600,000 distinct CDR3 sequences, with 15% to 20% seen just once and 3% to 3.5% held by the top ten. The sample here was CD4+ T cells sorted from PBMCs, taken around 2 years after vaccination. V is TRBV29-1 and J is TRBJ2-7, with 10 bases matching TRBD2. The receptor was isolated from a man in his fifties or sixties who received an inactivated influenza vaccine. The CDR3 DNA follows: TGCAGCGTAACTTATGCTAGCGGGAGAGGTTACGAGCAGTACTTC. This translates into CSVTYASGRGYEQYF.